Sequencing of this T cell receptor (beta chain) was carried out in a study of CD8 T cells in ankylosing spondylitis. Findings and limits, study-wide: The clones that were linked to disease were reported to be significantly enriched in matched synovial fluid samples from ankylosing spondylitis patients. Several highly homologous variants made up a TCR beta motif, and this motif appeared characteristic of ankylosing spondylitis blood.

Quantitative 5'-RACE with molecular barcodes generated TCR beta libraries. TCRdb passed the 5' RACE reads through MiXCR, listing each CDR3 protein once. Seen here are 80,000 to 100,000 distinct CDR3 sequences, roughly 8.3% observed once, and the top ten hold 9.9%. Germline values: CDR1 SGHTA, CDR2 FQGNSA. V lost 2 bases, J lost 5 bases, and 13 bases lay in between. The CDR3 has 14 residues. This clonotype was seen repeatedly, ten times or more. What it binds is not known. The chain employs TRBV7-2 and TRBJ2-7; no definite D call. This sequence was found in a male donor with ankylosing spondylitis or in good health (not recorded which). The sample taken for sequencing was blood, either unsorted or a sorted T cell fraction (not recorded which). This CDR3 is CASSLNAAANEQYF. CDR3 bases: TGTGCCAGCAGCTTAAACGCAGCAGCCAACGAGCAGTACTTC.